This is a list of T cell receptor beta chains from one sample in a study of cytomegalovirus exposure and HLA in healthy donors. Sequenced by immunoSEQ multiplex PCR; TCRdb stores in-frame clones only, minus some. Of 60,000 to 75,000 clones detected, around 76% appear once; the ten largest clones hold 22%. Sample: PBMCs. The origin of the receptors is a woman aged 25 to 39 in good health and CMV-seropositive. Each CDR3 is given with its conserved first and last residue. A D gene is named only where the DNA matches it firmly. Expanded clones are given a class, and other clones once, few, many or no size at all.

J: TRBJ1-1
D: -
size: few
V: TRBV7-8
DNA: TGTGCCAGCAGCTTGGCCCAGGGGAGCACTGAAGCTTTCTTT
CDR3: CASSLAQGSTEAFF

J: TRBJ1-5
D: TRBD1
size: once
V: TRBV30
DNA: TGTGCCTGGAGTGTTAGGGACAGTCAGCCCCAGCATTTT
CDR3: CAWSVRDSQPQHF

J: TRBJ1-1
D: -
size: -
V: TRBV30
DNA: TGTGCCTGGAGCAGGTCGGGGGGCCCGGCTTTCTTT
CDR3: CAWSRSGGPAFF

J: TRBJ1-5
D: -
size: -
V: TRBV4-1
DNA: TGCGCCAGCAGCCAAGTCCGGGGTTGGGCAAATCAGCCCCAGCATTTT
CDR3: CASSQVRGWANQPQHF

J: TRBJ1-5
D: -
size: -
V: TRBV28
DNA: TGTGCCAGCAGGGATGGGTCGGAGCAGCCCCAGCATTTT
CDR3: CASRDGSEQPQHF

J: TRBJ2-1
D: TRBD2
size: -
V: TRBV11-2
DNA: TGTGCCAGCAGCGGGGGGAGCGGGACGAAATACAATGAGCAGTTCTTC
CDR3: CASSGGSGTKYNEQFF

J: TRBJ2-3
D: TRBD2
size: -
V: TRBV25-1
DNA: TGTGCCAGCAGGGACCGACTAGCGGGGGACACAGATACGCAGTATTTT
CDR3: CASRDRLAGDTDTQYF

J: TRBJ2-7
D: -
size: -
V: TRBV6-1
DNA: TGTGCCAGCAGGTACAGTCGGGAGCAGTACTTC
CDR3: CASRYSREQYF

J: TRBJ1-2
D: TRBD1
size: -
V: TRBV2
DNA: TGTGCCAGCAGTGGGTCCCGGGACAGGGCCGGCCGATACATCTACACCTTC
CDR3: CASSGSRDRAGRYIYTF

J: TRBJ1-1
D: -
size: -
V: TRBV4-2
DNA: TGTGCCAGCAGCCAAGATGGGGGCTGGACTGAAGCTTTCTTT
CDR3: CASSQDGGWTEAFF

J: TRBJ1-2
D: -
size: few
V: TRBV5-5
DNA: TGTGCCAGCAGCTTGGACGGTGGCTACACCTTC
CDR3: CASSLDGGYTF

J: TRBJ1-2
D: -
size: -
V: TRBV28
DNA: TGTGCCAGCAGTAGCCTATCGCGGAATGGCTACACCTTC
CDR3: CASSSLSRNGYTF

J: TRBJ1-4
D: -
size: -
V: TRBV30
DNA: TGTGCCTGGAGTTTGCGGGAAGGATGGGAAAAACTGTTTTTT
CDR3: CAWSLREGWEKLFF

J: TRBJ1-1
D: -
size: -
V: TRBV5-4
DNA: TGTGCCAGCAGCCTGACAGTAAACATGAACACTGAAGCTTTCTTT
CDR3: CASSLTVNMNTEAFF

J: TRBJ2-7
D: -
size: once
V: TRBV29-1
DNA: TGCAGCGTTAACAGGGATTCATCCTACGAGCAGTACTTC
CDR3: CSVNRDSSYEQYF

J: TRBJ2-3
D: TRBD2
size: -
V: TRBV29-1
DNA: TGCAGCGCATCCCCAACTAGCGGGAGTGGGAGGACAGATACGCAGTATTTT
CDR3: CSASPTSGSGRTDTQYF

J: TRBJ1-1
D: TRBD1
size: -
V: TRBV28
DNA: TGTGCCAGCAGGCGGACAGGTACTGAAGCTTTCTTT
CDR3: CASRRTGTEAFF

J: TRBJ1-1
D: -
size: -
V: TRBV15
DNA: TGTGCCACCAGCAGAACCGTCCGGGAATCCAGGGGAGCTTTCTTT
CDR3: CATSRTVRESRGAFF

J: TRBJ2-7
D: TRBD2
size: -
V: TRBV10-1
DNA: TGCGCCAGCAGCGGGGGGAGTAACCCTACGAAGCAGTACTTC
CDR3: CASSGGSNPTKQYF

J: TRBJ2-3
D: -
size: few
V: TRBV14
DNA: TGTGCCAGCAGCCAAGTTGGGCGCACTAGCACAGATACGCAGTATTTT
CDR3: CASSQVGRTSTDTQYF

J: TRBJ1-2
D: TRBD1
size: -
V: TRBV28
DNA: TGTGCCAGCAGTTTATCAGGGGGGAATGGCTACACCTTC
CDR3: CASSLSGGNGYTF

J: TRBJ1-1
D: -
size: -
V: TRBV6-1
DNA: TGTGCCAGCAGTGTGTCCCCCCAGGGGATAGCTTTCTTT
CDR3: CASSVSPQGIAFF

J: TRBJ2-1
D: TRBD2
size: -
V: TRBV2
DNA: TGTGCCAGCAGCGGGTCTACTAGCGGGATAACGAATGAGCAGTTCTTC
CDR3: CASSGSTSGITNEQFF

J: TRBJ2-7
D: TRBD1
size: -
V: TRBV7-8
DNA: TGTGCCAGCAGCGGTCCTCGCCGGGACAGGGGATACGAGCAGTACTTC
CDR3: CASSGPRRDRGYEQYF

J: TRBJ2-7
D: TRBD2
size: -
V: TRBV5-4
DNA: TGTGCCAGCAGCCCTAAGGGAGGGAGCTACGAGCAGTACTTC
CDR3: CASSPKGGSYEQYF

J: TRBJ2-6
D: -
size: -
V: TRBV6-4
DNA: TGTGCCAGCAGTAGGGAGTCTGGGGCCAACGTCCTGACTTTC
CDR3: CASSRESGANVLTF

J: TRBJ1-1
D: TRBD1
size: -
V: TRBV29-1
DNA: TGCAGCGTGCGGACAGGCGGTAACTTTAACACTGAAGCTTTCTTT
CDR3: CSVRTGGNFNTEAFF

J: TRBJ1-3
D: -
size: -
V: TRBV9
DNA: TGTGCCAGCAGCGGAGAGGGATCCGGAAACACCATATATTTT
CDR3: CASSGEGSGNTIYF

J: TRBJ2-5
D: -
size: -
V: TRBV30
DNA: TGTGCCTGGAGTGTACTAGAAGGGACCCAGTACTTC
CDR3: CAWSVLEGTQYF

J: TRBJ2-1
D: -
size: few
V: TRBV5-1
DNA: TGCGCCAGCAGCTTGGGAGAAGCGTTACTACGAGATAGTGAGCAGTTCTTC
CDR3: CASSLGEALLRDSEQFF

J: TRBJ1-3
D: -
size: once
V: TRBV2
DNA: TGTGCCAGCAGTCCAACAGGGAACGGAAACACCATATATTTT
CDR3: CASSPTGNGNTIYF

J: TRBJ1-1
D: -
size: once
V: TRBV6-5
DNA: TGTGCCAGCAGTACGACTCGGAACACTGAAGCTTTCTTT
CDR3: CASSTTRNTEAFF

J: TRBJ2-5
D: -
size: few
V: TRBV7-2
DNA: TGTGCCAGCAGCCATAGCCCCAAAGAGACCCAGTACTTC
CDR3: CASSHSPKETQYF

J: TRBJ1-4
D: -
size: -
V: TRBV4-1
DNA: TGCGCCAGCAGAACAGGAGTTTCAACCGCAACTAATGAAAAACTGTTTTTT
CDR3: CASRTGVSTATNEKLFF

J: TRBJ2-5
D: TRBD2
size: once
V: TRBV5-4
DNA: TGTGCCAGCAGCTTGGCCCTGCGGGAGGTCAGGGAGACCCAGTACTTC
CDR3: CASSLALREVRETQYF

J: TRBJ1-1
D: -
size: -
V: TRBV10-3
DNA: TGTGCCATCAAGCCAGGGAACACTGAAGCTTTCTTT
CDR3: CAIKPGNTEAFF

J: TRBJ1-1
D: TRBD1
size: -
V: TRBV10-3
DNA: TGTGCCATCAGCACGGACAGGGCCACTGAAGCTTTCTTT
CDR3: CAISTDRATEAFF

J: TRBJ2-1
D: TRBD2
size: once
V: TRBV28
DNA: TGTGCCAGCACCCATAGCGGGAAGGGTGATGAGCAGTTCTTC
CDR3: CASTHSGKGDEQFF

J: TRBJ1-2
D: TRBD1
size: few
V: TRBV28
DNA: TGTGCCAGCAGTTTATTCCGGCAGGGGGCGGGCTATGGCTACACCTTC
CDR3: CASSLFRQGAGYGYTF